There are a few counts of the clone carrying this T cell receptor beta chain. Its cognate antigen is unknown. The sample comes from a study of T cells in Graves' hyperthyroidism and ophthalmopathy. Points from the study as a whole: The model identified upcoming ophthalmopathy a median approximately seven months ahead of onset.

TCR beta CDR3 sequences were amplified from RNA transcripts. The TCR CDR3 first-round RT-PCR relied on the HTBI primer set. MiXCR, run by TCRdb on the multiplex PCR reads, gives a single entry per CDR3 protein. The sample has roughly 630,000 distinct CDR3 sequences; roughly 14% are singletons. This TCR was sampled from a woman in her 30s with Graves' hyperthyroidism. Sequencing used blood.

The CDR3: CSARIASTSYEQYF. For the CDR3, the DNA is TGCAGTGCTAGAATCGCTAGCACCTCCTACGAGCAGTACTTC. The chain joins TRBV20-1 to TRBJ2-7, with D possibly matching TRBD2 (5 bases). Trimming took 2 bases from V and 0 from J, leaving 11 bases between them. Germline V gene sequence: CDR1 DFQATT, CDR2 SNEGSKA (reference sequence). The CDR3 is 14 residues long.